Below are 12 T cell receptor beta chains sequenced from a single sample in a study of T cell repertoires in enteric fever. TCRdb re-called the reads through MiXCR, storing one row per CDR3 protein. The table includes around 190 distinct CDR3 sequences, roughly 28% detected once. Sequencing was done on a sample of CCR7- CD38+ CD4+ T cells from blood. The subset: effector CD4+ T cells responding to Salmonella infection (IFNgamma/MIP-1beta producing). All receptors derive from a human donor with Salmonella enteric fever, either typhoid or paratyphoid (not recorded which).

The V call is TRBV27, the J call TRBJ2-3; 10 nucleotides line up with TRBD1. The V gene's germline CDR1 is MNHEY and CDR2 SMNVEV (reference sequence). Trimming cost V 7 bases and J 7 bases; bases outside gene matches: 11. This CDR3 has 15 amino acids. The CDR3 sequence is CASMDGTGASNTQYF. For the CDR3, the DNA is TGTGCCAGCATGGACGGGACAGGGGCATCTAATACGCAGTATTTT.

In this sample, this clonotype is medium-sized. This rearrangement joins TRBV18 to TRBJ2-2, with 8 bases fitting TRBD2. The germline CDR1 and CDR2 sequences are KGHSH and LQKENI. This CDR3 is built from 15 residues. V lost 2 bases, J lost 2 bases, and 1 base stayed unmatched. The CDR3: CASSPTSGNTGELFF. CDR3 bases: TGTGCCAGCTCACCAACTAGCGGCAACACCGGGGAGCTGTTTTTT. The whole variable domain, filled in from reference TRBV18 and TRBJ2-2, reads NAGVMQNPRHLVRRRGQEARLRCSPMKGHSHVYWYRQLPEEGLKFMVYLQKENIIDESGMPKERFSAEFPKEGPSILRIQQVVRGDSAAYFCASSPTSGNTGELFFGEGSRLTVL.

The V and J genes are TRBV11-1 and TRBJ2-7; no definite D call. CDR1 and CDR2 (germline): SGHAT, FQDESV (reference sequence). This CDR3 has 13 residues. The V gene lost 6 bases and the J gene lost 1 base, with 10 bases spanning the gap. CDR3 sequence reads: CASSKGESYEQYF. DNA of the CDR3: TGTGCCAGCAGTAAGGGTGAATCCTACGAGCAGTACTTC.

This clonotype is large. This chain joins TRBV5-1 and TRBJ2-6; D perhaps matches TRBD2 (5 bases). Germline V lookup: CDR1 SGHRS, CDR2 YFSETQ. Trimming pared 4 bases from V and 0 bases from J, leaving 14 bases between. The CDR3 consists of 17 residues. CDR3 coding DNA: TGCGCCAGCAGCCCCGCGGGTAGGAGCTCTGGGGCCAACGTCCTGACTTTC. It yields the protein CASSPAGRSSGANVLTF.

By share of the sample, this clonotype is medium-sized (0.01 to 0.1%). The chain joins TRBV9 to TRBJ2-7, with 9 bases lining up with TRBD1. The CDR3 is 14 amino acids. V lost 4 bases, J lost 5 bases, and 7 bases stayed unmatched. Germline-derived CDR1 and CDR2 are SGDLS and YYNGEE. The CDR3 DNA sequence: TGTGCCAGCAGCCCCGGGACAGGGAGCCACGAGCAGTACTTC. This sequence encodes CASSPGTGSHEQYF.

Relative to its sample, this clonotype is large (0.1 to 1%). V usage is TRBV20-1 and J usage is TRBJ2-7; no clear D. Trimming took 2 bases from V and 1 from J, leaving 12 bases between them. The germline gives CDR1 DFQATT, CDR2 SNEGSKA (reference sequence). There are 14 residues in the CDR3. DNA of the CDR3: TGCAGTGCTAGATTAAGGCCTACATCCTACGAGCAGTACTTC. Translating gives CSARLRPTSYEQYF.

By sample fraction, this clonotype is large. The genes are TRBV5-1 and TRBJ2-1; D is ambiguous. The CDR3 has 14 residues. The germline V gene has CDR1 SGHRS and CDR2 YFSETQ. V gave up 1 base and J gave up 4 bases, with 9 bases separating them. DNA for the CDR3: TGCGCCAGCAGCTTGTATACAGTATACAATGAGCAGTTCTTC. Its protein product is CASSLYTVYNEQFF.

This clonotype is medium-sized in the sample. This chain uses TRBV12-3 or TRBV12-4 with TRBJ2-1, with D possibly matching TRBD2 (7 bases). Trimming took off 3 bases at V and 7 bases at J, with 16 bases between the two ends. The CDR3 consists of 15 residues. The CDR3 protein is CASSLASGGGNEQFF. The CDR3 nucleotides are TGTGCCAGCAGTTTGGCTAGCGGAGGGGGGAATGAGCAGTTCTTC.

This clonotype is large by share. The rearrangement uses TRBV18 and TRBJ2-6; D call uncertain. V was trimmed by 2 bases and J by 0 bases, leaving 11 bases between them. Per germline, CDR1 KGHSH and CDR2 LQKENI. The CDR3 is 17 residues long. The CDR3 reads CASSPGQVYSGANVLTF. CDR3 DNA: TGTGCCAGCTCACCAGGGCAGGTTTACTCTGGGGCCAACGTCCTGACTTTC.

This clonotype counts as hyperexpanded. This rearrangement joins TRBV12-3 or TRBV12-4 to TRBJ1-1; 8 bases match TRBD1. This CDR3 spans 13 amino acids. J was trimmed by 4 bases and V by 7 bases; bases with no gene match: 5. The CDR3 is CASKQGEGTEAFF. The CDR3 DNA is TGTGCCAGCAAACAGGGGGAAGGCACTGAAGCTTTCTTT.

By proportion, this clonotype is large. V usage is TRBV5-1 and J usage is TRBJ2-7, with TRBD2 identical over 9 bases. The trim removed 2 bases at V and 6 bases at J, leaving 6 bases unmatched. The CDR3 sequence is 14 residues long. From germline, CDR1 is SGHRS and CDR2 YFSETQ. As DNA, the CDR3 is TGCGCCAGCAGCTTCTCTGGCGGGAGGGTCGAGCAGTACTTC. Its protein is CASSFSGGRVEQYF. Using reference TRBV5-1 and TRBJ2-7 for the parts outside the CDR3, the full variable domain is KAGVTQTPRYLIKTRGQQVTLSCSPISGHRSVSWYQQTPGQGLQFLFEYFSETQRNKGNFPGRFSGRQFSNSRSEMNVSTLELGDSALYLCASSFSGGRVEQYFGPGTRLTVT.

The V gene is TRBV7-9, the J gene TRBJ2-7; D perhaps matches TRBD2 (6 bases). Germline CDR1 is SEHNR and CDR2 is FQNEAQ (reference sequence). V shed 5 bases and J shed 3 bases, with 17 bases lying between them. CDR3 length equals 15 residues. The CDR3 DNA reads TGTGCCAGCAGCGCCGAGGGACTTGATGACTACGAGCAGTACTTC. Its translation: CASSAEGLDDYEQYF. The whole variable domain, filled in from reference TRBV7-9 and TRBJ2-7, reads DTGVSQNPRHKITKRGQNVTFRCDPISEHNRLYWYRQTLGQGPEFLTYFQNEAQLEKSRLLSDRFSAERPKGSFSTLEIQRTEQGDSAMYLCASSAEGLDDYEQYFGPGTRLTVT.